This TCR beta chain was profiled in a study of vaccination and CD4 T cells after COVID-19. About the study: The post-COVID samples were taken a median roughly 96 days after diagnosis, anywhere from 35 to 161. Overlapping peptides of the spike proteins of SARS-CoV-2, HCoV-NL63, HCoV-OC43 and HCoV-229E were used for cell stimulation.

Sequence data for DNA of cultured CD4+ T cells were generated by the Oncomine TCR Beta short-read assay. Investigators obtained genomic DNA by extraction from cultured CD4+ T cells. TCRdb reprocessed the PCR reads with MiXCR, giving one entry per CDR3 protein. The data show approximately 18,000 distinct CDR3 sequences, around two fifths seen once. On this clonotype itself: Its antigen is undetermined.

Unmatched junction bases numbered 4, after V lost 7 bases and J lost 1 base. CDR1 is MDHEN and CDR2 is SYDVKM in the germline V gene. CDR3 length equals 13 residues. As to treatment: approximately 11-day PBMC culture with coronavirus spike peptide pools or control peptides (ViraFEST assay). After being plated at around 2 million per well, PBMCs were cultured with 9.5 to 10 IU/ml IL-2 and approximately 10 ug/ml peptide pools. The chain links TRBV28 to TRBJ2-7; 7 nucleotides match TRBD2. This material consisted of CD4+ T cells from blood, cultured in vitro, taken after SARS-CoV-2 vaccination. The TCR was taken from a human donor who had recovered from COVID-19. CDR3 amino acids: CASTPGGSYEQYF. DNA of the CDR3: TGTGCCAGCACCCCCGGGGGGTCCTACGAGCAGTACTTC.